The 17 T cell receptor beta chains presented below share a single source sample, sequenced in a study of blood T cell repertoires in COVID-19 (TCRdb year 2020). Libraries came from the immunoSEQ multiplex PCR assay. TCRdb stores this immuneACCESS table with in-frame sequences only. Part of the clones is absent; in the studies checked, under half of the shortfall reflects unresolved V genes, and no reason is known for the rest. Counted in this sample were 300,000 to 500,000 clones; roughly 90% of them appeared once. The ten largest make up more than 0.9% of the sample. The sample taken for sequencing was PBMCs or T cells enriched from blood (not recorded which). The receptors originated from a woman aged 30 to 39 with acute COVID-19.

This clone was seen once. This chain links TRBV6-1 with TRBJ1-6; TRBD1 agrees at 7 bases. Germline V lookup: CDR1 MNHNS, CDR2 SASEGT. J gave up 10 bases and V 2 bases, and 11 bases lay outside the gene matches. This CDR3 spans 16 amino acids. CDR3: CASSEPLRQGRSPLHF. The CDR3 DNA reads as TGTGCCAGCAGTGAACCCTTACGACAGGGTCGCTCACCCCTCCACTTT.

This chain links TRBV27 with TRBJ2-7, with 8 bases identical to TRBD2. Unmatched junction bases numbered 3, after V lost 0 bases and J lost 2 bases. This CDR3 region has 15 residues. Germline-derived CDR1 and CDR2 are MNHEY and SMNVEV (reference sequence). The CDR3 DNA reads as TGTGCCAGCAGTTTATCCGCGGGGGGAACCTACGAGCAGTACTTC. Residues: CASSLSAGGTYEQYF.

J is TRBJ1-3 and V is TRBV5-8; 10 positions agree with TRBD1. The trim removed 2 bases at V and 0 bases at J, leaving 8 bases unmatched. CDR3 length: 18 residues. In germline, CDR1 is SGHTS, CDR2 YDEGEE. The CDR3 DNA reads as TGTGCCAGCAGCTTTCGGACAGGGGGAATAGGCTCTGGAAACACCATATATTTT. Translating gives CASSFRTGGIGSGNTIYF.

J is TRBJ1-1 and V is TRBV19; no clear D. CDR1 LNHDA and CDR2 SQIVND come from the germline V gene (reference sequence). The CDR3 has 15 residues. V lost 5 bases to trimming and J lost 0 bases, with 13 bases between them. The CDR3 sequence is CASSEYSHLNTEAFF. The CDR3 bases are TGTGCCAGTAGTGAATACAGCCACTTGAACACTGAAGCTTTCTTT.

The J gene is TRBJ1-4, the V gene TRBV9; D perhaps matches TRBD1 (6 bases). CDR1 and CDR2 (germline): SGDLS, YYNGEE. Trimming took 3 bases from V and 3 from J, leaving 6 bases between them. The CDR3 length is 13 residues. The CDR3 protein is CASSGGPNEKLFF. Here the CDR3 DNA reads TGTGCCAGCAGCGGGGGGCCTAATGAAAAACTGTTTTTT.

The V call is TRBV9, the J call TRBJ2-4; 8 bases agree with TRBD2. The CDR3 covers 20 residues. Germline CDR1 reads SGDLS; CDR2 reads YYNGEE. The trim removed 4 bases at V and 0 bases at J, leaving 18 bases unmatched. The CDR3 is CASSPQGPSGGPLAKNIQYF. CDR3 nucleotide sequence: TGTGCCAGCAGCCCCCAAGGTCCCAGCGGGGGACCATTAGCCAAAAACATTCAGTACTTC.

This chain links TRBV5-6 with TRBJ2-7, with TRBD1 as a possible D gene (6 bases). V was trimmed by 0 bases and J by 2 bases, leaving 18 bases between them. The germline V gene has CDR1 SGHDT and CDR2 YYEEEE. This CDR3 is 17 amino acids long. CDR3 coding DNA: TGTGCCAGCAGCTTGGAGTTGGGGGCTAGGTCTGCCTACGAGCAGTACTTC. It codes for CASSLELGARSAYEQYF.

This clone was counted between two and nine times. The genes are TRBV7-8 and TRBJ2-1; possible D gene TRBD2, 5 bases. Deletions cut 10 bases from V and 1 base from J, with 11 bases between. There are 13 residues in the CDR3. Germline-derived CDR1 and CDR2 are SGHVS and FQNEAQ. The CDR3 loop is CATARGSYNEQFF. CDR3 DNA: TGTGCCACTGCACGGGGTTCCTACAATGAGCAGTTCTTC.

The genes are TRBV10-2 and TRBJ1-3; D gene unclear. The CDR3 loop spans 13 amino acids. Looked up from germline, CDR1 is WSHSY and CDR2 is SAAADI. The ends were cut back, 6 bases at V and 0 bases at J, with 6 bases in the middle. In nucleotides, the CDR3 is TGCGCCAGCAGCGGAGCCTCTGGAAACACCATATATTTT. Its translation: CASSGASGNTIYF.

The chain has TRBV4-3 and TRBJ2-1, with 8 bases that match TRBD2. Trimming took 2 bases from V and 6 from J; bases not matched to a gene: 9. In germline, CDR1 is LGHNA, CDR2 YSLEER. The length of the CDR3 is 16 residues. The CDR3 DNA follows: TGCGCCAGCAGCCAAAGTTGGGCGGGGGGAGGCAATGAGCAGTTCTTC. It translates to CASSQSWAGGGNEQFF.

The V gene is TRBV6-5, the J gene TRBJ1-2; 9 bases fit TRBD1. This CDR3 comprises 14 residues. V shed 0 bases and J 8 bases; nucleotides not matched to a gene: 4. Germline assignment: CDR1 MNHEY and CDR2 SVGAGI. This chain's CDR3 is CASSYSNRGQGYTF. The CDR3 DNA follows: TGTGCCAGCAGTTACTCGAACAGGGGGCAAGGCTACACCTTC.

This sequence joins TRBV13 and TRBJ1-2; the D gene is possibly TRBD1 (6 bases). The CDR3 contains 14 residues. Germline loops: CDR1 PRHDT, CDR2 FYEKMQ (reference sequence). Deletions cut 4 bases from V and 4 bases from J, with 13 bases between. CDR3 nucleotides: TGTGCCAGCAGCTCAGGGGCGGAGGTCTATGGCTACACCTTC. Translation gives CASSSGAEVYGYTF.

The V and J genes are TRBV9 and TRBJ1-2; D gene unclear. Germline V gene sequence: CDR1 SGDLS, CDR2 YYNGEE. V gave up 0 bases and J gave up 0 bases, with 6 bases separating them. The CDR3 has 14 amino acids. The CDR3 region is CASSVAGANYGYTF. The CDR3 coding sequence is TGTGCCAGCAGCGTAGCCGGGGCTAACTATGGCTACACCTTC.

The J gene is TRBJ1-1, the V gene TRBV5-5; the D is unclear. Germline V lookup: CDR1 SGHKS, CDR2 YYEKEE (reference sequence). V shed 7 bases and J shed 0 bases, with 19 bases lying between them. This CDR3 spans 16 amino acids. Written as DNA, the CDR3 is TGTGCCAGCGGCGACCCCTCCCGGCGGTTGAACACTGAAGCTTTCTTT. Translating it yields CASGDPSRRLNTEAFF.

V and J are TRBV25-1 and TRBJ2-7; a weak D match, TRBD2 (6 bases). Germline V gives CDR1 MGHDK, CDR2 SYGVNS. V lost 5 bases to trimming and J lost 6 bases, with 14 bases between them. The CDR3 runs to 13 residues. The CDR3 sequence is CASSPRERAEQYF. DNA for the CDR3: TGTGCCAGCAGTCCCCGGGAGAGGGCCGAGCAGTACTTC.

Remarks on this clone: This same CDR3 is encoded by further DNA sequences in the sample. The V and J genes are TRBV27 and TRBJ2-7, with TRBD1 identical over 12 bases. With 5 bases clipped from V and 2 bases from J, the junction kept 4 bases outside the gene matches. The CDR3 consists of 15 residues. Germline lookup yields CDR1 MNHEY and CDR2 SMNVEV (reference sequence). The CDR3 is CASSPGTGGPYEQYF. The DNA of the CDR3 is TGTGCCAGCAGTCCTGGGACAGGGGGCCCCTACGAGCAGTACTTC.

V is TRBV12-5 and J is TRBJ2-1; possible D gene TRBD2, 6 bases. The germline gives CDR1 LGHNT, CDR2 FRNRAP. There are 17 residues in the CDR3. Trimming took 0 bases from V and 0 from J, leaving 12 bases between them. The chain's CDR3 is CASGLVLGGSSYNEQFF. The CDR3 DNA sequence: TGTGCTAGTGGTTTGGTATTGGGGGGTAGCTCCTACAATGAGCAGTTCTTC. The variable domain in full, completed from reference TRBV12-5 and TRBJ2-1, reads DARVTQTPRHKVTEMGQEVTMRCQPILGHNTVFWYRQTMMQGLELLAYFRNRAPLDDSGMPKDRFSAEMPDATLATLKIQPSEPRDSAVYFCASGLVLGGSSYNEQFFGPGTRLTVL.